The rows below give T cell receptor beta chains drawn from one sample of a study of cytomegalovirus exposure and HLA in healthy donors. Assay used: immunoSEQ multiplex PCR; TCRdb lists only in-frame clones, some missing. The profile shows about 110,000 clones, 88% of them singletons. Sequences were obtained from PBMCs. These receptors were taken from a woman in her 30s in good health and CMV-seropositive. Both conserved end residues are part of each CDR3. A D gene is named only where the DNA matches it firmly. The size entry is marked missing in some rows and otherwise reads once, few, many or a size class.

V gene	D gene	J gene	clone size	CDR3 DNA	CDR3 protein
TRBV14	NA	TRBJ1-3	NA	TGTGCCAGCAGTCCAGTCCTCTCTGGAAACACCATATATTTT	CASSPVLSGNTIYF
TRBV6-5	TRBD1	TRBJ1-4	NA	TGTGCCAGCAGTTACTCGACAGGGGGAAAACTGTTTTTT	CASSYSTGGKLFF
TRBV18	NA	TRBJ2-5	NA	TGTGCCAGCTCACCCCTCGGCCCAGGGTGGGAGACCCAGTACTTC	CASSPLGPGWETQYF
TRBV5-1	NA	TRBJ1-2	NA	TGCGCCAGCAGCTTGGCCGTAGGGGAACCCAGCTATGGCTACACCTTC	CASSLAVGEPSYGYTF
TRBV6-1	NA	TRBJ2-1	NA	TGTGCCAGCAGTGAAGGAGGCAGGGCGGTCAATGAGCAGTTCTTC	CASSEGGRAVNEQFF
TRBV7-6	TRBD2	TRBJ2-3	NA	TGTGCCAGCAGCCAGCTAGCGGGAGGGCCCGATACGCAGTATTTT	CASSQLAGGPDTQYF
TRBV19	TRBD1	TRBJ1-5	NA	TGTGCCAGTATCAAACAGGGGGCCCTTAGCAATCAGCCCCAGCATTTT	CASIKQGALSNQPQHF
TRBV5-6	NA	TRBJ2-3	NA	TGTGCCAGCAGCTCGTCCCGGGTCCGGAGCACAGATACGCAGTATTTT	CASSSSRVRSTDTQYF
TRBV7-9	TRBD1	TRBJ1-1	NA	TGTGCCAGCAGCACCCCGCAGGGGGCGTTCACTGAAGCTTTCTTT	CASSTPQGAFTEAFF
TRBV27	TRBD2	TRBJ2-7	NA	TGTGCCAGCAGGGGGGGGAGGAGCGCCTACGAGCAGTACTTC	CASRGGRSAYEQYF
TRBV2	TRBD1	TRBJ1-2	NA	TGTGCCAGCAGTGGGCGGGACAGGCGGATCTACACCTTC	CASSGRDRRIYTF
TRBV21-1	NA	TRBJ2-7	once	TGTGCCAGCAGCAAAGCCCCAGTCGTCTACGAGCAGTACTTC	CASSKAPVVYEQYF
TRBV9	TRBD2	TRBJ2-1	NA	TGTGCCAGCAGCGCAACTAGCGGGGTGTACAATGAGCAGTTCTTC	CASSATSGVYNEQFF
TRBV7-9	TRBD2	TRBJ2-3	once	TGTGCCAGCAGCATAAGACTAGCGGGAGAATCAGATACGCAGTATTTT	CASSIRLAGESDTQYF
TRBV9	TRBD1	TRBJ2-7	NA	TGTGCCAGCAGCGTAGGTTCGGGACAGGGGCCCAACGAGCAGTACTTC	CASSVGSGQGPNEQYF
TRBV5-1	NA	TRBJ2-3	NA	TGCGCCAGCAGACTGCAGGTGGTGGGCACAGATACGCAGTATTTT	CASRLQVVGTDTQYF
TRBV14	TRBD1	TRBJ1-2	NA	TGTGCCAGCAGCCCGGGACAGGGGTCCAACTATGGCTACACCTTC	CASSPGQGSNYGYTF
TRBV4-3	TRBD2	TRBJ2-7	NA	TGCGCCAGCAGCCCTGGACTAGCGGGAGCCTACGAGCAGTACTTC	CASSPGLAGAYEQYF
TRBV7-2	NA	TRBJ1-1	once	TGTGCCAGCAGCTTTAATGCGGGGGTGAACACTGAAGCTTTCTTT	CASSFNAGVNTEAFF
TRBV13	NA	TRBJ2-7	NA	TGTGCCAGCAGCCTTTGGAGGGGTGCGTACGAGCAGTACTTC	CASSLWRGAYEQYF
TRBV4-3	TRBD1	TRBJ2-7	NA	TGCGCCAGCAGCCAAGGTTGGGCCTTGGGGCAGGGGGCTCCCTACGAGCAGTACTTC	CASSQGWALGQGAPYEQYF
TRBV30	NA	TRBJ2-5	NA	TGTGCCTGGAGTGTACCTAGGGGCCGGGAGACCCAGTACTTC	CAWSVPRGRETQYF
TRBV2	TRBD2	TRBJ2-1	NA	TGTGCCAGCAGTGCCGGGACTAGCGGTTACAATGAGCAGTTCTTC	CASSAGTSGYNEQFF
TRBV5-1	NA	TRBJ2-7	NA	TGCGCCAGCAGCTTGTGGTCGGGAGAGCCAGGAGAGCAGTACTTC	CASSLWSGEPGEQYF
TRBV5-1	TRBD1	TRBJ1-4	NA	TGCGCCAGCAGTCCATCCCCGGGACAGGGATTATGGAGCGCAACTAATGAAAAACTGTTTTTT	CASSPSPGQGLWSATNEKLFF
TRBV28	NA	TRBJ1-5	NA	TGTGCCAGCAGCAACAGGGCTTGGGATGGCAATCAGCCCCAGCATTTT	CASSNRAWDGNQPQHF